This T cell receptor beta chain was retrieved from a study of identical twins. On this clonotype itself: What it binds is not known.

Study outcomes and limitations: Because invariant MAIT and iNKT cells could be present, zero-insertion analyses could be partly confounded.

The CDR3 is 14 amino acids. V dropped 8 bases and J dropped 5; count of bases not matched to a gene: 11. The germline V gene encodes CDR1 MNHEY and CDR2 SMNVEV (reference sequence). TCRdb itself ran the 5' RACE reads through MiXCR, one entry per CDR3 protein. The sample yields hundreds of thousands of distinct CDR3 sequences, about 18% seen once. Separately, the same data were catalogued under a study of T cells expressing NK-cell markers. That study reports: The contribution of dominant NKG2C+ clonotypes to CD8+ T cells in about 6 donors was roughly 1.0-7.5%.

The clonotype comes from a woman between 18 and 29 years old in good health. The material sequenced was PBMCs. V gene TRBV27 combines with J gene TRBJ2-7; TRBD2 matches at 8 bases. Here the CDR3 reads CASSIAGLGDEQYF. CDR3 bases: TGTGCCAGCTCGATAGCGGGACTGGGCGACGAGCAGTACTTC.